This T cell receptor (beta chain) emerged from a study of blood T cell repertoires in COVID-19. Across the whole study: Material from acute and convalescent COVID-19 was sourced from the United States, Italy and Spain. PBMCs, B-cell-depleted T cells, or T cells provided the cDNA or gDNA that made up the material.

Original methodology: Amplified reference gene primers provided the basis for estimating nucleated cell counts. Only in-frame clones appear in the TCRdb table, and some are missing; sequencing was by immunoSEQ multiplex PCR. V, J and clone size reflect that table, while D and trimming were determined from the DNA. The table shows about 190,000 clones, with around nine tenths occurring only once. CDR3 length equals 14 residues. J lost 5 bases, V lost 4 bases, and 5 bases had no gene match. Germline V lookup: CDR1 SGHRS, CDR2 YFSETQ. Sample: peripheral blood. The chain uses TRBV5-1 and TRBJ1-1; 10 bases match TRBD1. The receptor comes from a man younger than 35 with active or convalescent COVID-19. The CDR3 region has the DNA TGCGCCAGCAGCCAAAGACAGGGGGCAACTGAAGCTTTCTTT. Amino acids: CASSQRQGATEAFF. The entire variable domain, with the rest obtained from reference TRBV5-1 and TRBJ1-1, is as follows: KAGVTQTPRYLIKTRGQQVTLSCSPISGHRSVSWYQQTPGQGLQFLFEYFSETQRNKGNFPGRFSGRQFSNSRSEMNVSTLELGDSALYLCASSQRQGATEAFFGQGTRLTVV.